This T cell receptor beta chain emerged from a study of regulatory T cells in long-lasting Graves disease. The CDR3 runs 18 residues. J lost 2 bases, V lost 1 base, and 11 bases had no gene match. Germline V gene sequence: CDR1 SNHLY, CDR2 FYNNEI. Broader study findings: Preferential use of TRBV28, TRBJ1-2 and TRBJ2-5 was seen in persistent disease. Persistent patients shared some 2,500 public clonotypes among themselves. Newly diagnosed patients shared fewer, at 900 to 1,000.

This clonotype occurred once. Its antigen is still unknown. Assembly of TCR beta libraries relied on iRepertoire HTBI primers together with Arm-PCR of CDR3 regions. TCRdb redid the calling of the multiplex PCR reads with MiXCR, one entry per CDR3 protein. The table includes about 220,000 distinct CDR3 sequences, approximately 18% detected once. The time point was: newly diagnosed GD, antithyroid drugs for less than 3 months. Generation of the TCR library employed RNA extracted from PBMCs. The same sample was also used in a study of T cells in Graves' hyperthyroidism and ophthalmopathy. As reported in that work: The study used the HTBI primer set for a first-round RT-PCR of the TCR CDR3. The majority of expanded thyroid clonotypes above 0.001 also appeared in blood.

The chain has TRBV2 and TRBJ2-3; 8 positions match TRBD2. This receptor was obtained from a woman younger than 45 with Graves disease. The sample in question was peripheral blood mononuclear cells (PBMCs), obtained at new diagnosis, from a patient treated with antithyroid drugs. Written as DNA, the CDR3 is TGTGCCAGCAGTGAAGGGGTTCTCGCGGGAGGTCTCACAGATACGCAGTATTTT. This translates into CASSEGVLAGGLTDTQYF.